The present TCR beta chain was sequenced within a study of post-analysis software for immune sequencing data. Unique molecular identifiers had been added to the TCR beta cDNA libraries. Once 1 to 10 million T cells were used, about 510,000 cDNA molecules resulted. TCRdb reprocessed the PCR reads with MiXCR, giving one entry per CDR3 protein. This table holds roughly 400,000 distinct CDR3 sequences, less than 40% found once. A note on this clonotype: Its antigen is undetermined.

Whole-study results and caveats: The normalized Chao1 diversity of multiple sclerosis patients was significantly lower than that of controls. Strong co-clustering by F measure linked samples that shared a preparation batch. Five TRBV segments appeared more often in patients than in controls, and TRBV5-6, TRBV5-1 and TRBV20-1 were among these.

The germline CDR1 and CDR2 sequences are MDHEN and SYDVKM. The CDR3 has 15 amino acids. J was trimmed by 3 bases and V by 2 bases; bases with no gene match: 6. The chain couples TRBV28 to TRBJ2-7, with TRBD2 matching over 8 bases. This TCR was recovered from a girl aged 2 to 9 with multiple sclerosis. The sequenced sample consisted of blood. CDR3 sequence (DNA): TGTGCCAGCAGTTTAAGACACAGCGGGAGCTACGAGCAGTACTTC. This gives the protein CASSLRHSGSYEQYF.